The present T cell receptor (beta chain) was sequenced within a study of T-cell memory formation after mild COVID-19 (TCRdb year 2021). Some background on the complete study: Most TCR sequence clusters were specific to one of the two donors. T-cell clones expanding and contracting after mild COVID-19 in a couple of donors were tracked by longitudinal TCRalpha and TCRbeta repertoire sequencing. Two young, previously healthy adult volunteers made up the cohort, one male and one female. General conclusions and limits of the study: SARS-CoV-2 specificity of the second-wave clones peaking on day 37 was not confirmed. Clones contracting from day 15 to 85 had balanced CD4/CD8 phenotypes, while a second wave expanding from day 15 to 37 was biased towards CD4+. The detection of some responding clones in pre-infection memory suggests that pre-existing cross-reactive memory T cells joined the SARS-CoV-2 response. Contracting CD4+ clones were found mainly in CM and EM memory subsets, while CD8+ clones were enriched in EMRA. Only a couple of mild cases were covered in the study, and larger cohorts including severe cases with pre-infection samples were considered necessary.

This clonotype has at least ten counts. Its antigen specificity is not known. Base qualities are not at hand, and no much larger clone is one base apart. The data were produced on an Illumina NovaSeq 6000. cDNA libraries for TCRalpha and TCRbeta were prepared by 5'RACE using constant-segment primers, with sample barcodes and unique molecular identifiers added. RNA was extracted from every sample with Trizol reagent. Amplification of the libraries took two PCR steps, and the second step added a second sample barcode plus Illumina TruSeq adapters. The libraries were sequenced on an Illumina NovaSeq using 2 x 150 bp paired-end reads. The source study handled its data this way. The reads were demultiplexed and collapsed into UMI-guided consensus sequences using migec v1.2.7. Using mixcr v2.1.11, UMI consensuses were aligned to TRA and TRB V and J templates and then assembled into clonotypes. Expanded or contracted clonotypes were those called significant by both edgeR and NoisET, with noise models trained on biological replicates. edgeR calls used a false discovery rate-adjusted p below 0.01 and a log2 fold-change threshold of 1. PCA with hierarchical clustering of max-normalized trajectories of the 1000 most abundant clonotypes was used as exploratory dynamics analysis. Each responding clone was given a CD4 or CD8 phenotype based on the CD4+ and CD8+ repertoires, which had been sequenced separately. The raw public reads went through TCRdb reprocessing: fastp at Q25, MiXCR clone calling, in-frame beta chains kept. Identical CDR3 proteins give one entry, which carries the most common genes and DNA. TCRdb's processing, not the authors' own work, is the source of the V and J calls. The sample table records about 38,000 distinct CDR3 sequences; about an eighth of these occur just once. The top ten clonotypes cover under 30% of the sample.

Ficoll-Paque density gradient centrifugation was the method used to isolate PBMCs. The trim is 0 bases for V and 0 bases for J, with a gap of 5 bases between the germline ends. The CDR3 sequence holds 14 residues, the cysteine and phenylalanine included. The only DNA kept is the CDR3, 42 bases in frame from the first base. CDR1 and CDR2 are read off the germline V gene (reference sequence) as DFQATT and SNEGSKA. The TCR was taken from a man aged 18 to 29 who had mild COVID-19 (a few samples of this study predate the infection). The sample titles of this study are shuffled in the database, so cell type and time point are left out; the donor was told from shared clones. The chain uses TRBV20-1 and TRBJ1-4; no D gene can be assigned with confidence. What was sequenced was PBMCs or a T cell subset sorted from them (not recorded which). The DNA is as follows: TGCAGTGCTAGAGAGGGTTCAACTAATGAAAAACTGTTTTTT. It encodes CSAREGSTNEKLFF.